Presented here are 18 T cell receptor beta chains from one specimen sequenced in a study of T cell repertoires in cytomegalovirus infection. A single record per CDR3 protein comes from TCRdb applying MiXCR to the reads. This sample has about 400,000 distinct CDR3 sequences, with over 15% found just once. Sequencing was carried out using PBMCs. These receptors all stem from a human donor in good health (CMV status not recorded). Some clones in this sample may be carry-over from other donors' samples.

The J gene is TRBJ1-1, the V gene TRBV12-5; D gene uncertain. Trimming took 1 base from V and 4 from J, leaving 7 bases between them. The CDR3 consists of 13 residues. Germline V lookup: CDR1 LGHNT, CDR2 FRNRAP. As DNA, the CDR3 is TGTGCTAGTGGTTTGGAACAGAGCACTGAAGCTTTCTTT. This encodes CASGLEQSTEAFF.

The table lists this clonotype with a few counts. This sequence joins TRBV2 and TRBJ1-1; D gene unclear. Germline V gene sequence: CDR1 SNHLY, CDR2 FYNNEI. V shed 7 bases and J shed 1 base, with 10 bases lying between them. This CDR3 contains 13 residues. CDR3 DNA: TGTGCCAGCAAAATCGACGGGAACACTGAAGCTTTCTTT. This codes for CASKIDGNTEAFF.

In this sample, this clonotype turned up many times. V gene TRBV7-2 combines with J gene TRBJ2-1, with unresolved D. The CDR3 has 13 residues. The germline V and J ends were trimmed by 5 bases and 4 bases, with 9 bases remaining between them. CDR1 and CDR2 from the germline V gene are SGHTA and FQGNSA. The CDR3 DNA sequence: TGTGCCAGCAGCAGACGAGCGTACAATGAGCAGTTCTTC. The encoded protein is CASSRRAYNEQFF.

This clonotype has more than one count but fewer than ten. The rearrangement uses TRBV3-1 and TRBJ2-7; 7 positions match TRBD2. The germline V gene has CDR1 LGHDT and CDR2 YNNKEL (reference sequence). The CDR3 is 15 amino acids. V lost 0 bases, J lost 2 bases, and 4 bases stayed unmatched. CDR3 in DNA: TGTGCCAGCAGCCAAGATGGGGGGGAGACCTACGAGCAGTACTTC. Its protein product is CASSQDGGETYEQYF.

The chain recombines TRBV12-5 with TRBJ1-3; D unresolved. Between the trimmed V and J ends, which lost 4 bases and 0 bases, there was a span of 13 bases. Germline values: CDR1 LGHNT, CDR2 FRNRAP. The CDR3 is 16 amino acids. This chain's CDR3 is CASGSPTQTSGNTIYF. CDR3 DNA sequence: TGTGCTAGTGGTTCACCGACACAAACCTCTGGAAACACCATATATTTT.

This clonotype was picked up a small number of times. The rearrangement uses TRBV12-3 or TRBV12-4 and TRBJ2-2; 8 nucleotides line up with TRBD2. The CDR3 is 15 amino acids. V trimming: 6 bases; J trimming: 5 bases; junction bases outside the gene matches: 8. The DNA of the CDR3 is TGTGCCAGCAGCTATAGCGGGGCCGGAACCGGGGAGCTGTTTTTT. It codes for CASSYSGAGTGELFF.

The V and J genes are TRBV20-1 and TRBJ2-1; either TRBD1 or TRBD2 may fit D (5 bases each). The CDR3 runs to 13 residues. Germline V gene sequence: CDR1 DFQATT, CDR2 SNEGSKA (reference sequence). V gave up 4 bases and J gave up 7 bases, with 14 bases separating them. The CDR3 nucleotides read TGCAGTGCTACCAGGGACCGTGCGAATGAGCAGTTCTTC. This encodes CSATRDRANEQFF.

The V gene is TRBV3-1, the J gene TRBJ1-6; possibly TRBD1 for D (6 bases). Trimming took off 5 bases at V and 10 bases at J, with 15 bases between the two ends. Germline-derived CDR1 and CDR2 are LGHDT and YNNKEL (reference sequence). The CDR3 covers 14 residues. In nucleotides, the CDR3 is TGTGCCAGCAGCTACGGACAGCGAGGGTCACCCCTCCACTTT. Translation gives CASSYGQRGSPLHF.

In this sample, this clonotype turned up a few times. The chain uses TRBV11-2 and TRBJ2-7; possibly TRBD1 for D (6 bases). The germline V gene has CDR1 SGHAT and CDR2 FQNNGV. The CDR3 consists of 16 residues. V was cut by 0 bases and J by 0 bases, with 12 bases left in between. The CDR3 sequence is CASSLDPRGTSYEQYF. In DNA form, the CDR3 reads TGTGCCAGCAGCTTAGATCCCAGGGGCACCTCCTACGAGCAGTACTTC.

A few counts support this clonotype. V is TRBV6-5 and J is TRBJ2-1, with 7 bases aligning to TRBD2. The trim removed 7 bases at V and 6 bases at J, leaving 15 bases unmatched. The CDR3 contains 16 residues. Germline CDR1 is MNHEY and CDR2 is SVGAGI. CDR3 loop: CASNRQLTVAGNEQFF. The CDR3 nucleotides read TGTGCCAGCAATCGACAGTTAACAGTAGCGGGCAATGAGCAGTTCTTC.

This clonotype appeared a few times. The chain recombines TRBV7-2 with TRBJ1-2; D might be TRBD1 (5 bases). V lost 4 bases and J 5 bases, leaving 17 bases between the germline ends. Germline CDR1 SGHTA, CDR2 FQGNSA. This CDR3 is built from 15 residues. CDR3: CASSSRPGTEYGYTF. The CDR3 DNA is TGTGCCAGCAGCTCAAGGCCCGGGACGGAATATGGCTACACCTTC.

The chain links TRBV2 to TRBJ1-6; D is uncertain. Germline values: CDR1 SNHLY, CDR2 FYNNEI. V lost 5 bases and J 7 bases, leaving 12 bases between the germline ends. The CDR3 loop spans 14 amino acids. The CDR3 coding sequence is TGTGCCAGCAGTAGGAGGCAGCCGAATTCACCCCTCCACTTT. Translation: CASSRRQPNSPLHF.

This clonotype has only a few counts. The rearrangement joins TRBV4-2 to TRBJ2-2; TRBD1 aligns across 7 bases. Unmatched junction bases numbered 0, after V lost 6 bases and J lost 5 bases. This CDR3 contains 12 residues. Germline loops: CDR1 LGHNA, CDR2 YNFKEQ. CDR3 amino acids: CASRQGTGELFF. In nucleotides, the CDR3 is TGTGCCAGCAGACAGGGGACCGGGGAGCTGTTTTTT.

This clonotype was counted a few times. The chain couples TRBV10-3 to TRBJ1-1; the D is unclear. The CDR3 spans 14 residues. Trimming shortened V by 0 bases and J by 7 bases, and 12 bases separated the two germline ends. Looked up from germline, CDR1 is ENHRY and CDR2 is SYGVKD. This CDR3 is CAISESFKTGEAFF. The CDR3 nucleotides are TGTGCCATCAGTGAGTCGTTCAAGACCGGTGAAGCTTTCTTT.

Only a few counts were recorded for this clonotype. V gene TRBV5-1 combines with J gene TRBJ2-3; D is tentatively TRBD1 or TRBD2 (5 bases each). V was cut by 5 bases and J by 10 bases, with 17 bases left in between. The CDR3 consists of 13 residues. The V gene's germline CDR1 is SGHRS and CDR2 YFSETQ. The CDR3 DNA reads as TGCGCCAGCAGTCCGGGACCGCCACTTCCGCAGTATTTT. Translating it yields CASSPGPPLPQYF.

The CDR3 here is CASRRTEKKKETQYF. CDR3 sequence (DNA): TGTGCCAGCCGAAGAACGGAAAAAAAGAAAGAGACCCAGTACTTC. This chain joins TRBV2 and TRBJ2-5; D gene ambiguous. Germline CDR1 and CDR2: SNHLY and FYNNEI. Between the trimmed V and J ends, which lost 8 bases and 3 bases, there was a span of 19 bases. The CDR3 loop spans 15 amino acids.

The V call is TRBV7-2, the J call TRBJ1-4, with no clear D. Trimming cost V 3 bases and J 6 bases, with 14 bases left between them. CDR1 and CDR2 (germline): SGHTA, FQGNSA. The CDR3 has 15 residues. The CDR3 is CASSLGSAPYEKLFF. The CDR3 coding sequence is TGTGCCAGCAGCTTGGGTTCAGCCCCTTATGAAAAACTGTTTTTT.

V is TRBV6-6 and J is TRBJ1-5; a possible D gene is TRBD1 (5 bases). Per germline, CDR1 MNHNY and CDR2 SVGAGI (reference sequence). Between the trimmed V and J ends, which lost 2 bases and 4 bases, there was a span of 12 bases. The CDR3 contains 15 residues. The CDR3 region is CASSYRTPDNQPQHF. The CDR3 DNA reads as TGTGCCAGCAGTTACAGGACACCTGATAATCAGCCCCAGCATTTT.